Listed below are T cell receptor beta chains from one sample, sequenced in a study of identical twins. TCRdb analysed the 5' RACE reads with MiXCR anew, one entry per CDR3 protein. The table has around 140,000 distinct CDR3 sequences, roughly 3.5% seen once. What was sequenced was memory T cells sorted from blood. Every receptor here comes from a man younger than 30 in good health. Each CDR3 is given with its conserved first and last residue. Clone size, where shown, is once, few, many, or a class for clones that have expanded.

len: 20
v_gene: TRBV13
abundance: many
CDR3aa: CASSHQVGLAAHRSTDTQYF

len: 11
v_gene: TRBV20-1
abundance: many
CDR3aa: CSAGDSKKLFF

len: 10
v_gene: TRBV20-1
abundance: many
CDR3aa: CSALTVEQFF

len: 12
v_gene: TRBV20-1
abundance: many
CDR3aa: CSARYSNQPQHF

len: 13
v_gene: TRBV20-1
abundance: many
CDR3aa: CSAPGTGLPEQFF

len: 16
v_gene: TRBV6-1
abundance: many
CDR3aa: CASKMASGTNTGELFF

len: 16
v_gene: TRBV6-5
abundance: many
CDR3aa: CASSYHPGQGAEPQHF

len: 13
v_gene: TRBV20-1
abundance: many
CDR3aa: CSPQSFSGNTIYF

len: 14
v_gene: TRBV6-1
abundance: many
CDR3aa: CASSATATRGGYTF

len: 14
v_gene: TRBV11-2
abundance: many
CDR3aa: CASAPLAGQETQYF

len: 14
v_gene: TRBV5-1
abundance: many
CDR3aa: CASSLVWGNYGYTF

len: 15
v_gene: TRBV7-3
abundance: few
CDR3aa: CASSFQGSGTDTQYF

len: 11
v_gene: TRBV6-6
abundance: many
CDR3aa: CASSQEGEQFF

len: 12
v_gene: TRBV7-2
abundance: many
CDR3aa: CASSLTLATQYF

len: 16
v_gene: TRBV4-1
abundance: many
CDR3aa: CASSPLRAGGYTEAFF

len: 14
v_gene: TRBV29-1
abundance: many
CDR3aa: CSVQEGWSNQPQHF

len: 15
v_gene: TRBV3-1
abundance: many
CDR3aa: CASSPDSSGANVLTF

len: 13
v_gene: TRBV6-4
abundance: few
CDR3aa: CASSDSVTGELFF

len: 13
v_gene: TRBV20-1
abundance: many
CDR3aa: CSASIRVGETQYF

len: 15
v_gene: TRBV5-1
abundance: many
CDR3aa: CASSSGLAGEETQYF

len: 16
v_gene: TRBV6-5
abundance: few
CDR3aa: CASSSSGTLGHQPQHF

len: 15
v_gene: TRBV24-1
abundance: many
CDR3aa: CATSDASTGWETQYF

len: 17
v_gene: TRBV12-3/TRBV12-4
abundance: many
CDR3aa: CASSLNGAQGATDTQYF

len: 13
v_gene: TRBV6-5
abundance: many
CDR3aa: CASSYWLFNEQFF

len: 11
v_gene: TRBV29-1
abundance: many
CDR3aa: CSVGQGKTQYF

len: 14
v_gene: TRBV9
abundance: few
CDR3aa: CASSGGGFSYEQYF

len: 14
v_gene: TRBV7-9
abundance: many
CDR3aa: CASSGDRRSYEQYF

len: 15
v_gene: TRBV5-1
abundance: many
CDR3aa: CASSLTGTANEKLFF

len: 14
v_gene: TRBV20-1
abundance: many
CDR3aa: CSASAGSSISPLHF

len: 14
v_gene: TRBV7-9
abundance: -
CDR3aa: CASSLNGQSGTQYF

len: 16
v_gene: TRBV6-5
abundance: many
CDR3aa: CASSYRREVGAGELFF

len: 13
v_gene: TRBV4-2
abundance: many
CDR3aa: CASSLTGGEKLFF

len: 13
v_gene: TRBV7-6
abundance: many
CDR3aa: CASSLAAGGEQFF

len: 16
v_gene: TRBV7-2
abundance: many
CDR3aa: CASSPFWGGYTGELFF

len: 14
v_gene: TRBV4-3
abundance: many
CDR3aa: CASSQEAEGSPLHF

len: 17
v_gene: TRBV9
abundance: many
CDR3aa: CASSPLSPGRGPRGYTF

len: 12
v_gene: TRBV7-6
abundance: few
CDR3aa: CASSADRYEQYF

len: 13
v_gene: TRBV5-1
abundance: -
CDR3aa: CASREGGTDGYTF

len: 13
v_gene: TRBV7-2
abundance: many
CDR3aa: CASGLSNTGELFF

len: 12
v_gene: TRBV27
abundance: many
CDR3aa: CASGYQGQGEFF

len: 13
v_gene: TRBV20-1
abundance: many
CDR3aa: CSARAGGNQPQHF

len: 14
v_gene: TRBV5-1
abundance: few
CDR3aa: CASSFDSTADTQYF

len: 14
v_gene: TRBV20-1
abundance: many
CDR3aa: CSATHMGVHQPQHF

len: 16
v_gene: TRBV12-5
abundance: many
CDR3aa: CASGLPSWTGVETQYF

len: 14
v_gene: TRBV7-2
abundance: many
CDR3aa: CASSLQGAGETQYF

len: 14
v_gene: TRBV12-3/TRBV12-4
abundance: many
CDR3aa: CASRSGTGNTEAFF

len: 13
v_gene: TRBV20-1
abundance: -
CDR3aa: CSASDRGGYEQYF

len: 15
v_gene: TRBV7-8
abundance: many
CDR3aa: CASSPNAGVHTEAFF

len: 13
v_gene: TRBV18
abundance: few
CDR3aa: CASSPTRGNEQFF

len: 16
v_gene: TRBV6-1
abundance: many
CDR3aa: CASSPLLAGAPDTQYF

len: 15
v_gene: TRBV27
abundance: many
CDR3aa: CASSFLAATNEKLFF